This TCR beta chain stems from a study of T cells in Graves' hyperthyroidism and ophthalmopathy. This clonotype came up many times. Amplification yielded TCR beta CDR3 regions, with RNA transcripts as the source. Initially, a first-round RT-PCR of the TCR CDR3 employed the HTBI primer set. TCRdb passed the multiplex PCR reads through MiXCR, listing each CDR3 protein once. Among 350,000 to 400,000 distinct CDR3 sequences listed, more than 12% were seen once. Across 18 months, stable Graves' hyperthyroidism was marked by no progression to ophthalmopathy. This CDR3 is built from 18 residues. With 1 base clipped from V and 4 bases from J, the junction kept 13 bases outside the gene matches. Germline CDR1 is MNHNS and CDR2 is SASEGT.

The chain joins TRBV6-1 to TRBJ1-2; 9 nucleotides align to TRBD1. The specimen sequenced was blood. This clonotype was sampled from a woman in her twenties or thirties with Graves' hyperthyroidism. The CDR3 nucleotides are TGTGCCAGCAGTGAAGTTTACGTGAGGATGGACAGGGGCTATGGCTACACCTTC. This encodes CASSEVYVRMDRGYGYTF.